This is a list of T cell receptor beta chains from one sample in a study of beta chain features in type 1 diabetes. Data came from immunoSEQ multiplex PCR; TCRdb stores just in-frame clones and leaves some out. The sample holds 300,000 or so clones, approximately 9.7% seen once. The sample taken for sequencing was central memory CD4+ T cells from blood. These receptors came from a man between 25 and 39 years old with type 1 diabetes. Both conserved end residues are part of each CDR3. Fields, in order: CDR3 protein, CDR3 DNA, D gene, CDR3 length, J gene, clone size, V gene. D genes are given only for firm matches. Only some rows state a clone size, as once, few, many or a class for expanded clones.

CDR3 protein: CASSPTNLPLHF; CDR3 DNA: TGTGCCAGCAGTCCCACAAACTTACCCCTCCACTTT; D gene: NA; CDR3 length: 12; J gene: TRBJ1-6; clone size: few; V gene: TRBV27
CDR3 protein: CASSFQSMMRDGYTF; CDR3 DNA: TGTGCCAGCAGCTTCCAATCCATGATGCGGGATGGCTACACCTTC; D gene: NA; CDR3 length: 15; J gene: TRBJ1-2; clone size: NA; V gene: TRBV7-9
CDR3 protein: CASSRALGAADGYTF; CDR3 DNA: TGCGCCAGCAGCAGGGCGCTAGGGGCGGCCGATGGCTACACCTTC; D gene: NA; CDR3 length: 15; J gene: TRBJ1-2; clone size: NA; V gene: TRBV5-1
CDR3 protein: CAWRDKAGTDGYTF; CDR3 DNA: TGTGCCTGGAGAGATAAGGCGGGCACTGATGGCTACACCTTC; D gene: NA; CDR3 length: 14; J gene: TRBJ1-2; clone size: NA; V gene: TRBV30
CDR3 protein: CASSFARSTDTQYF; CDR3 DNA: TGTGCCAGCAGCTTTGCGCGGAGCACAGATACGCAGTATTTT; D gene: NA; CDR3 length: 14; J gene: TRBJ2-3; clone size: few; V gene: TRBV7-2
CDR3 protein: CASSSPDGTASSGANVLTF; CDR3 DNA: TGCGCCAGCAGCTCCCCGGACGGGACAGCAAGCTCTGGGGCCAACGTCCTGACTTTC; D gene: TRBD1; CDR3 length: 19; J gene: TRBJ2-6; clone size: few; V gene: TRBV5-1
CDR3 protein: CASSPPQGVYSPLHF; CDR3 DNA: TGTGCCAGCAGTCCACCCCAGGGGGTCTATTCACCCCTCCACTTT; D gene: TRBD1; CDR3 length: 15; J gene: TRBJ1-6; clone size: NA; V gene: TRBV6-6
CDR3 protein: CASSLSRAEQYF; CDR3 DNA: TGTGCCAGCAGCCTCTCACGCGCCGAGCAGTACTTC; D gene: NA; CDR3 length: 12; J gene: TRBJ2-7; clone size: many; V gene: TRBV13
CDR3 protein: CASSFNRDRVNSPLHF; CDR3 DNA: TGTGCCAGCAGCTTTAACCGGGACAGGGTCAATTCACCCCTCCACTTT; D gene: TRBD1; CDR3 length: 16; J gene: TRBJ1-6; clone size: NA; V gene: TRBV5-4
CDR3 protein: CATSRDLDTDTQYF; CDR3 DNA: TGTGCCACCAGCAGAGATCTCGACACAGATACGCAGTATTTT; D gene: NA; CDR3 length: 14; J gene: TRBJ2-3; clone size: few; V gene: TRBV15
CDR3 protein: CASNRGSSTDTQYF; CDR3 DNA: TGTGCCAGCAATAGGGGCAGCAGCACAGATACGCAGTATTTT; D gene: NA; CDR3 length: 14; J gene: TRBJ2-3; clone size: NA; V gene: TRBV27
CDR3 protein: CATSREARLDLFF; CDR3 DNA: TGTGCCACCAGCAGAGAAGCGAGGCTAGACCTGTTTTTT; D gene: NA; CDR3 length: 13; J gene: TRBJ1-4; clone size: NA; V gene: TRBV15
CDR3 protein: CSVVPLEGSGNTIYF; CDR3 DNA: TGCAGCGTTGTTCCTCTTGAGGGCTCTGGAAACACCATATATTTT; D gene: NA; CDR3 length: 15; J gene: TRBJ1-3; clone size: NA; V gene: TRBV29-1
CDR3 protein: CASSWGQGWSGELFF; CDR3 DNA: TGTGCCAGCAGCTGGGGACAGGGCTGGTCCGGGGAGCTGTTTTTT; D gene: TRBD1; CDR3 length: 15; J gene: TRBJ2-2; clone size: NA; V gene: TRBV10-3
CDR3 protein: CSVEDRAGEQYF; CDR3 DNA: TGCAGCGTTGAAGATAGGGCCGGGGAGCAGTACTTC; D gene: NA; CDR3 length: 12; J gene: TRBJ2-7; clone size: NA; V gene: TRBV29-1
CDR3 protein: CASSSPWGEQYF; CDR3 DNA: TGTGCCAGCAGCTCTCCGTGGGGAGAGCAGTACTTC; D gene: NA; CDR3 length: 12; J gene: TRBJ2-7; clone size: NA; V gene: TRBV7-2
CDR3 protein: CASSFLDREGNEQFF; CDR3 DNA: TGTGCCAGCAGTTTTCTGGACAGGGAGGGGAATGAGCAGTTCTTC; D gene: NA; CDR3 length: 15; J gene: TRBJ2-1; clone size: NA; V gene: TRBV28
CDR3 protein: CAGTRGLDQPQHF; CDR3 DNA: TGTGCCGGAACCAGGGGGCTCGATCAGCCCCAGCATTTT; D gene: TRBD1; CDR3 length: 13; J gene: TRBJ1-5; clone size: NA; V gene: TRBV2
CDR3 protein: CASGPGQGNQPQHF; CDR3 DNA: TGTGCTAGTGGCCCTGGGCAGGGTAATCAGCCCCAGCATTTT; D gene: NA; CDR3 length: 14; J gene: TRBJ1-5; clone size: NA; V gene: TRBV12-5
CDR3 protein: CSVLSGGPSNEQFF; CDR3 DNA: TGCAGCGTCCTTAGCGGGGGGCCGTCCAATGAGCAGTTCTTC; D gene: TRBD2; CDR3 length: 14; J gene: TRBJ2-1; clone size: NA; V gene: TRBV29-1
CDR3 protein: CASSTLRDTEAFF; CDR3 DNA: TGTGCCAGCAGCACCCTCCGGGACACTGAAGCTTTCTTT; D gene: NA; CDR3 length: 13; J gene: TRBJ1-1; clone size: few; V gene: TRBV7-2
CDR3 protein: CATSTGDRGQLNIQYF; CDR3 DNA: TGTGCCACCTCGACGGGGGACAGGGGGCAATTGAACATTCAGTACTTC; D gene: TRBD1; CDR3 length: 16; J gene: TRBJ2-4; clone size: few; V gene: TRBV19
CDR3 protein: CASSQDPLARNYGYTF; CDR3 DNA: TGTGCCAGCAGCCAAGATCCCTTGGCACGTAACTATGGCTACACCTTC; D gene: NA; CDR3 length: 16; J gene: TRBJ1-2; clone size: NA; V gene: TRBV4-2
CDR3 protein: CASSMGDRVYGYTF; CDR3 DNA: TGTGCCAGTAGTATGGGGGATCGAGTCTATGGCTACACCTTC; D gene: NA; CDR3 length: 14; J gene: TRBJ1-2; clone size: NA; V gene: TRBV19
CDR3 protein: CASKSSSYEQYF; CDR3 DNA: TGTGCCAGCAAGAGTTCCTCCTACGAGCAGTACTTC; D gene: NA; CDR3 length: 12; J gene: TRBJ2-7; clone size: NA; V gene: TRBV27
CDR3 protein: CASSYKGARYGYTF; CDR3 DNA: TGTGCCAGCAGTTATAAGGGGGCACGGTATGGCTACACCTTC; D gene: TRBD1; CDR3 length: 14; J gene: TRBJ1-2; clone size: few; V gene: TRBV6-5
CDR3 protein: CASSRANEQYF; CDR3 DNA: TGTGCCAGCAGTAGGGCAAACGAGCAGTACTTC; D gene: NA; CDR3 length: 11; J gene: TRBJ2-7; clone size: many; V gene: TRBV6-6
CDR3 protein: CASSPTDTQYF; CDR3 DNA: TGTGCCAGCAGCCCAACAGATACGCAGTATTTT; D gene: NA; CDR3 length: 11; J gene: TRBJ2-3; clone size: many; V gene: TRBV7-2